Listed here are 11 T cell receptor beta chains from one sample, sequenced in a study of PD-1 blockade in classical Hodgkin lymphoma. Time point of the sample: cycle 4 day 1 (C4D1), after six to seven weeks of nivolumab. Relapse was seen in all patients after autologous stem cell transplantation, and brentuximab vedotin exposure was variable. Sequencing was performed with immunoSEQ multiplex PCR; in TCRdb, only in-frame clones are kept and a portion is missing. The sample holds around 20,000 clones, 80% seen once. The input for sequencing was peripheral blood mononuclear cells (PBMCs), taken before the fourth cycle of nivolumab. These receptors all stem from a human donor with classical Hodgkin lymphoma.

This clone was seen only once. The gene calls are TRBV2 and TRBJ2-1; D possibly uses TRBD1 or TRBD2 (5 bases each). Germline V gene data show CDR1 as SNHLY and CDR2 as FYNNEI. The CDR3 is 12 residues long. V lost 6 bases, J lost 9 bases, and 12 bases lay in between. The CDR3 is CASRGEFGEQFF. Here the CDR3 DNA reads TGTGCCAGCAGGGGGGAATTTGGTGAGCAGTTCTTC.

The J gene is TRBJ1-4, the V gene TRBV11-2; D gene uncertain. CDR1 and CDR2 from the germline V gene are SGHAT and FQNNGV. The V and J ends lost 5 bases and 0 bases respectively, with 1 base between them. This CDR3 has 12 residues. The CDR3 DNA is TGTGCCAGCAGCCCAACTAATGAAAAACTGTTTTTT. Its translation is CASSPTNEKLFF.

This chain uses TRBV4-1 with TRBJ2-5; D gene ambiguous. This CDR3 region has 14 residues. Trimming took off 1 base at V and 7 bases at J, with 13 bases between the two ends. Germline V gene data show CDR1 as MGHRA and CDR2 as YSYEKL. The chain's CDR3 is CASSQGAAAGTQYF. In DNA form, the CDR3 reads TGCGCCAGCAGCCAAGGGGCAGCCGCCGGGACCCAGTACTTC.

V is TRBV20-1 and J is TRBJ2-5; D unresolved. In germline, CDR1 is DFQATT, CDR2 SNEGSKA (reference sequence). This CDR3 comprises 10 residues. V was shortened by 4 bases and J by 10 bases, with 10 bases between the two germline ends. The CDR3 DNA reads TGCAGTGCTAAGGACGGTGACCAGTACTTC. Translating gives CSAKDGDQYF.

This chain joins TRBV19 and TRBJ1-5, with 8 bases that match TRBD1. Germline CDR1 is LNHDA and CDR2 is SQIVND (reference sequence). V was pared by 3 bases and J by 4 bases, with 5 bases of the junction left unmatched. This CDR3 contains 15 residues. CDR3 nucleotides: TGTGCCAGTAGTATTCGGACAGGGCAAAATCAGCCCCAGCATTTT. Its protein product is CASSIRTGQNQPQHF. The full variable domain, completed using reference TRBV19 and TRBJ1-5, is DGGITQSPKYLFRKEGQNVTLSCEQNLNHDAMYWYRQDPGQGLRLIYYSQIVNDFQKGDIAEGYSVSREKKESFPLTVTSAQKNPTAFYLCASSIRTGQNQPQHFGDGTRLSIL.

The chain recombines TRBV5-6 with TRBJ1-6; D is unclear. Germline CDR1 SGHDT, CDR2 YYEEEE. The CDR3 spans 13 residues. The V end lost 0 bases, the J end lost 7 bases, and 5 bases lay between the germline ends. CDR3 in DNA: TGTGCCAGCAGCTTGGGTCTCAATTCACCCCTCCACTTT. Its protein is CASSLGLNSPLHF.

This sequence joins TRBV6-1 and TRBJ2-5; TRBD2 might be the D (5 bases). Trimming stripped 8 bases from V and 5 bases from J, with 12 bases between. Germline V lookup: CDR1 MNHNS, CDR2 SASEGT. The CDR3 sequence is 12 residues long. Written as DNA, the CDR3 is TGTGCCAGCCGCCGGGATCCGGAGACCCAGTACTTC. As protein: CASRRDPETQYF.

The J gene is TRBJ2-7, the V gene TRBV18; 7 nucleotides agree with TRBD1. Germline-derived CDR1 and CDR2 are KGHSH and LQKENI. This CDR3 has 16 amino acids. The V segment lost 3 bases and the J segment 3 bases; nucleotides outside the gene matches: 11. The CDR3 here is CASSPEATGALYEQYV. The CDR3 DNA reads TGTGCCAGCTCACCGGAAGCAACAGGGGCTCTCTACGAGCAGTACGTC.

V gene TRBV19 combines with J gene TRBJ2-1; D might be TRBD2 (5 bases). CDR1 is LNHDA, CDR2 SQIVND, per germline (reference sequence). Trimming removed 5 bases from V and 0 bases from J, with 11 bases in between. This CDR3 is 15 amino acids long. For the CDR3, the DNA is TGTGCCAGTAGTCTTTTGGGGAGCTCCTACAATGAGCAGTTCTTC. This encodes CASSLLGSSYNEQFF.

The chain combines TRBV7-9 with TRBJ1-3; D gene ambiguous. The CDR3 has 14 amino acids. Germline CDR1 reads SEHNR; CDR2 reads FQNEAQ (reference sequence). The ends were cut back, 8 bases at V and 0 bases at J, with 11 bases in the middle. The CDR3 here is CASRETNSGNTIYF. The CDR3 region has the DNA TGTGCCAGCCGAGAGACTAACTCTGGAAACACCATATATTTT.

This chain connects TRBV5-6 to TRBJ1-1; D is ambiguous. Trimming removed 0 bases from V and 6 bases from J, with 12 bases in between. CDR1 is SGHDT and CDR2 is YYEEEE in the germline V gene. This CDR3 has 14 residues. The CDR3 sequence is CASSLDPGGAEAFF. In nucleotides, the CDR3 is TGTGCCAGCAGCTTGGACCCCGGCGGGGCTGAAGCTTTCTTT. The whole variable domain, filled in from reference TRBV5-6 and TRBJ1-1, reads DAGVTQSPTHLIKTRGQQVTLRCSPKSGHDTVSWYQQALGQGPQFIFQYYEEEERQRGNFPDRFSGHQFPNYSSELNVNALLLGDSALYLCASSLDPGGAEAFFGQGTRLTVV.